A selection of T cell receptor beta chains follows, all from one sample in a study of neoadjuvant nivolumab and ipilimumab in lung cancer. Repertoires were generated with immunoSEQ multiplex PCR, while TCRdb's copy carries only in-frame clones and drops some. The table has approximately 2,100 clones, 84% seen once. The material sequenced was adjacent normal lung tissue, taken after neoadjuvant nivolumab, alone or with ipilimumab, at or shortly before surgery. All receptors derive from an adult with non-small cell lung cancer. The CDR3 runs from the conserved cysteine through the conserved F or W. The order of the fields is J gene, D gene, clone size, V gene, CDR3 protein, CDR3 DNA. D genes are given only for firm matches. Size values are once, few and many counts, or a class for expanded clones, and some rows have none.

>TRBJ2-7|.|.|TRBV19
CASSRDGQLYEQYF
TGTGCCAGTAGTAGAGACGGACAGCTCTACGAGCAGTACTTC
>TRBJ1-2|TRBD1|.|TRBV5-4
CASSSGTGGYGYTF
TGTGCCAGCAGCTCGGGGACAGGGGGCTATGGCTACACCTTC
>TRBJ2-5|.|.|TRBV15
CATSRGQAETQYF
TGTGCCACCAGCAGAGGACAGGCGGAGACCCAGTACTTC
>TRBJ2-1|.|.|TRBV18
CASASGYTNEQFF
TGTGCCAGTGCAAGCGGCTACACCAATGAGCAGTTCTTC
>TRBJ2-7|TRBD1|.|TRBV28
CASREAGTGILEQYF
TGTGCCAGCAGGGAGGCGGGGACAGGGATCCTCGAGCAGTACTTC
>TRBJ1-1|.|.|TRBV28
CATGEGRINTEAFF
TGTGCCACCGGAGAGGGCAGGATAAACACTGAAGCTTTCTTT
>TRBJ2-7|.|.|TRBV11-2
CASSRGYEQYF
TGTGCCAGCAGCAGAGGGTACGAGCAGTACTTC
>TRBJ2-7|.|.|TRBV19
CASSKQVLSYEQYF
TGTGCCAGTAGTAAACAGGTACTCTCCTACGAGCAGTACTTC
>TRBJ2-1|.|once|TRBV7-6
CASSLGVGRVGVGEQFF
TGTGCCAGCAGCTTAGGGGTGGGCAGGGTAGGTGTAGGTGAGCAGTTCTTC
>TRBJ2-1|TRBD2|.|TRBV7-7
CASSMGLAGYNEQFF
TGTGCTAGCAGCATGGGACTAGCGGGCTACAATGAGCAGTTCTTC
>TRBJ1-3|.|.|TRBV9
CASSLQGIAGNTIYF
TGTGCCAGCAGTCTACAGGGTATCGCTGGAAACACCATATATTTT
>TRBJ1-1|TRBD1|once|TRBV11-2
CASSSIRGTTEAFF
TGTGCCAGCAGCTCCATCAGGGGGACCACTGAAGCTTTCTTT
>TRBJ1-1|.|.|TRBV7-9
CASSPFTEAFF
TGTGCCAGCAGCCCTTTCACTGAAGCTTTCTTT
>TRBJ2-7|.|.|TRBV6-5
CASSYSSYEQYF
TGTGCCAGCAGTTACTCTTCTTACGAGCAGTACTTC
>TRBJ1-1|TRBD1|few|TRBV10-3
CAIRDYRGLNTEAFF
TGTGCCATCAGGGACTACAGGGGGTTGAACACTGAAGCTTTCTTT
>TRBJ2-5|.|.|TRBV5-1
CASSSDQTQYF
TGCGCCAGCAGCTCCGATCAGACCCAGTACTTC
>TRBJ2-5|.|.|TRBV2
CASRNWGGPVDQYF
TGTGCCAGCAGAAATTGGGGGGGCCCTGTGGACCAGTACTTC
>TRBJ2-5|TRBD2|.|TRBV5-1
CASSSGLAVLTTWETQYF
TGCGCCAGCAGCTCAGGACTAGCGGTACTTACAACGTGGGAGACCCAGTACTTC
>TRBJ2-3|TRBD2|.|TRBV9
CASSVGVAGVLDTQYF
TGTGCCAGCAGCGTAGGGGTAGCGGGAGTTCTAGATACGCAGTATTTT
>TRBJ2-1|.|once|TRBV5-1
CASSAVLEGSEQFF
TGCGCCAGCAGCGCGGTTTTAGAAGGTAGTGAGCAGTTCTTC
>TRBJ1-2|.|.|TRBV7-9
CASSLAEGGPDSYGYTF
TGTGCCAGCAGCTTAGCGGAGGGGGGGCCCGATTCTTATGGCTACACCTTC
>TRBJ1-5|TRBD1|.|TRBV6-1
CASSVYSGGYSNQPQHF
TGTGCCAGCAGTGTTTACTCAGGGGGCTATAGCAATCAGCCCCAGCATTTT
>TRBJ2-5|TRBD2|.|TRBV14
CASRLPGLASRETQYF
TGTGCCAGCAGGCTGCCGGGACTAGCATCACGGGAGACCCAGTACTTC
>TRBJ2-2|TRBD1|.|TRBV28
CASTDRGETGELFF
TGTGCCAGTACTGACAGGGGTGAAACCGGGGAGCTGTTTTTT
>TRBJ1-5|.|.|TRBV19
CASKGTGAENSNQPQHF
TGTGCCAGTAAAGGCACGGGGGCGGAAAATAGCAATCAGCCCCAGCATTTT
>TRBJ1-2|TRBD1|.|TRBV5-4
CASSGDRVGYGYTF
TGTGCCAGCAGCGGCGACAGGGTAGGCTATGGCTACACCTTC
>TRBJ1-1|.|.|TRBV7-6
CASSLGTITEAFF
TGTGCCAGCAGCTTAGGGACAATCACTGAAGCTTTCTTT
>TRBJ2-2|TRBD1|.|TRBV19
CASSMDRGAPGELFF
TGTGCCAGTAGTATGGACAGGGGTGCACCCGGGGAGCTGTTTTTT
>TRBJ2-1|TRBD2|.|TRBV7-2
CASSQLAASYNEQFF
TGTGCCAGCAGCCAACTAGCGGCCTCCTACAATGAGCAGTTCTTC
>TRBJ1-2|TRBD1|few|TRBV11-2
CASSFGTGLLNYGYTF
TGTGCCAGCAGCTTTGGGACAGGGCTCTTGAACTATGGCTACACCTTC
>TRBJ2-2|.|.|TRBV5-1
CASSLIGVADTGELFF
TGCGCCAGCAGCTTGATAGGGGTGGCGGACACCGGGGAGCTGTTTTTT
>TRBJ2-7|.|.|TRBV28
CASSLEEGARYF
TGTGCCAGCAGCCTCGAGGAGGGGGCACGGTACTTC
>TRBJ1-4|.|.|TRBV10-2
CASSATGTNEKLFF
TGCGCCAGCAGTGCTACAGGCACTAATGAAAAACTGTTTTTT
>TRBJ1-4|.|.|TRBV18
CASSPPTFGQPTTNEKLFF
TGTGCCAGCTCACCACCGACTTTTGGGCAGCCGACAACTAATGAAAAACTGTTTTTT
>TRBJ2-7|.|.|TRBV28
CASSFTGLDSSEQYF
TGTGCCAGCAGTTTTACAGGACTTGACTCTTCCGAGCAGTACTTC
>TRBJ2-7|.|.|TRBV6-6
CASSYSGAPFYEQYF
TGTGCCAGCAGTTATTCAGGGGCCCCGTTCTACGAGCAGTACTTC
>TRBJ2-3|.|.|TRBV29-1
CSAILGGDTQYF
TGCAGCGCCATCCTAGGGGGAGATACGCAGTATTTT
>TRBJ1-5|.|.|TRBV28
CASSSGHSGNQPQHF
TGTGCCAGCAGTTCCGGGCACTCGGGCAATCAGCCCCAGCATTTT
>TRBJ2-3|TRBD2|.|TRBV19
CASRRAGGLFKDTQYF
TGTGCCAGTAGGAGAGCGGGAGGATTATTCAAAGATACGCAGTATTTT
>TRBJ1-1|TRBD1|.|TRBV6-5
CASSYSAGGNTEAFF
TGTGCCAGCAGTTACTCGGCAGGGGGGAACACTGAAGCTTTCTTT
>TRBJ2-7|TRBD2|.|TRBV19
CASSAAGAGGLEQYF
TGTGCCAGTAGTGCCGCGGGGGCGGGAGGGCTCGAGCAGTACTTC
>TRBJ2-5|TRBD2|.|TRBV25-1
CASSEGAGREIETQYF
TGTGCCAGCAGTGAAGGAGCGGGGCGGGAGATCGAGACCCAGTACTTC
>TRBJ2-3|.|.|TRBV7-9
CASSLVSLTDTQYF
TGTGCCAGCAGCTTAGTGTCCCTTACAGATACGCAGTATTTT
>TRBJ2-7|.|.|TRBV5-4
CASSPNSRDYEQYF
TGTGCCAGCAGCCCCAACAGCCGGGACTACGAGCAGTACTTC
>TRBJ1-2|TRBD1|.|TRBV5-1
CASRQGPAGYTF
TGCGCCAGCAGACAGGGGCCAGCTGGCTACACCTTC
>TRBJ1-5|.|.|TRBV6-1
CASSPSLEGNQPQHF
TGTGCCAGCAGTCCAAGTCTTGAAGGCAATCAGCCCCAGCATTTT
>TRBJ2-4|.|once|TRBV7-2
CASSRSQYRVNIQYF
TGTGCCAGCAGCCGTTCTCAATACCGGGTAAACATTCAGTACTTC
>TRBJ1-3|.|.|TRBV7-9
CASGGQNSGNTIYF
TGTGCCAGCGGGGGCCAAAACTCTGGAAACACCATATATTTT
>TRBJ2-2|.|.|TRBV4-3
CASSQNRGSDTGELFF
TGCGCCAGCAGCCAAAACCGAGGGTCCGACACCGGGGAGCTGTTTTTT
>TRBJ1-1|TRBD1|.|TRBV30
CACGQGFGTEAFF
TGTGCCTGCGGACAGGGGTTCGGCACTGAAGCTTTCTTT
>TRBJ1-5|.|.|TRBV19
CASSIDSDQPQHF
TGTGCCAGTAGTATAGACAGCGATCAGCCCCAGCATTTT
>TRBJ2-7|TRBD1|.|TRBV7-7
CASSLGDRDIYEQYF
TGTGCTAGCAGCTTGGGGGACAGGGATATTTACGAGCAGTACTTC
>TRBJ1-5|TRBD1|.|TRBV6-5
CASSSDRGRGNQPQHF
TGTGCCAGCAGTTCGGACAGGGGAAGGGGCAATCAGCCCCAGCATTTT
>TRBJ1-2|TRBD1|few|TRBV18
CASSLQGAIYGYTF
TGTGCCAGCTCACTACAGGGGGCAATATATGGCTACACCTTC
>TRBJ2-3|.|.|TRBV10-1
CANAQARRGTDTQYF
TGCGCCAACGCCCAAGCCCGCAGGGGCACAGATACGCAGTATTTT
>TRBJ1-1|.|.|TRBV2
CASSDPRVRNTEAFF
TGTGCCAGCAGTGACCCGAGGGTCCGGAACACTGAAGCTTTCTTT
>TRBJ1-2|TRBD1|once|TRBV7-9
CASSFHDREASGYTF
TGTGCCAGCAGCTTCCATGACAGGGAGGCGAGTGGCTACACCTTC
>TRBJ2-1|.|.|TRBV1
CTSTPPTSGNSYNEQFF
TGCACCAGCACCCCTCCGACTAGCGGAAACTCCTACAATGAGCAGTTCTTC
>TRBJ1-5|.|once|TRBV18
CASSPGTPDQPQHF
TGTGCCAGCTCACCCGGGACCCCTGACCAGCCCCAGCATTTT